This T cell receptor beta chain is drawn from a study of T cells after posttransplantation cyclophosphamide (dated by TCRdb to 2016 to 2017). Background on the whole study: The study tracked T cell repertoire reconstitution by TRB sequencing after myeloablative bone marrow transplantation using posttransplantation cyclophosphamide as GVHD prophylaxis. Antigen receptor sequencing was done on samples from some 34 PTCy-treated patients and from under 20 related bone marrow donors of those patients. Blood from every one of the 30 to 40 PTCy patients who had 1-year posttransplant specimens underwent TRB sequencing. Up to 3 additional blood samples from 2 to 5.2 years after transplant were also TRB-sequenced in 3 patients, as was pretransplant blood from 4 patients. Because TRA and TRB clonality correlated tightly in some 10 samples, the subsequent TCR analyses were limited to TRB only. Public TRB sequences were queried against a database of over 3,500 sequences associated with responses to pathogens, tumor antigens, self-antigens and alloantigens.

V and J are trimmed by 5 bases and 0 bases, and the gene matches miss 10 bases of the junction. Reading from cysteine to phenylalanine, the CDR3 counts 17 amino acids. Only CDR3 DNA remains: 51 bases, in frame from the first base. Based on the germline V gene (reference sequence), the CDR1 and CDR2 sequences are MNHEY and SMNVEV. Genomic DNA was used for TRB sequencing, which was performed with the immunoSEQ assay at survey resolution or with the hsTCRB kit. The authors' analysis ran thus. Initial read processing used immunoSEQ software, and repertoire analyses used the LymphoSeq R package. Clonality was computed as 1 minus normalized Shannon entropy; Gini coefficient was also calculated for each TRB dataset. To infer phenotypes in unsorted samples, TRB sequences from sorted subsets of the recipient or donor were mapped onto the unsorted samples of the same recipient. TCRdb stores this immuneACCESS table with in-frame sequences only. Part of the clones is absent; in the studies checked, under half of the shortfall reflects unresolved V genes, and no reason is known for the rest. That table gives V, J and clone size, and the DNA gave D and trimming. The sample yields fewer than 2,000 clones; around four fifths were counted once. Around a tenth of the sample is held by the ten biggest clonotypes.

Mononuclear cells from peripheral blood and bone marrow were separated by Ficoll-Hypaque density centrifugation and then cryopreserved. FACS on a FACSAria II was used to sort CD4+ and CD8+ T cells, including the naive and memory subsets. Comments on this clone: The specificity of this receptor is unknown. Base-call qualities are not available, and no considerably larger clone is one nucleotide away.

Study-level results and caveats: Across 45 patients, recipient CMV seropositivity and CMV reactivation were highly associated with TRB clonality; PTCy diversity was similar to CNI/methotrexate controls. Donor-recipient similarity was low at 1-2 months but rose over the first year, and later blood repertoires were often dominated by donor CD8+ memory clones. The TRB repertoires of T cells infiltrating skin or GI tract showed only limited overlap with the TRB repertoires of T cells in blood.

The clonotype comes from a woman in her fifties or sixties in good health and a related stem cell transplant donor. The rearrangement combines TRBV27 with TRBJ2-4, and TRBD1 matches 7 of the central bases. The sample taken for sequencing was CD8+ T cells sorted from bone marrow. The DNA is as follows: TGTGCCAGCAGTGAAGGACAGGTTGGGATAGCCAAAAACATTCAGTACTTC. The resulting protein is CASSEGQVGIAKNIQYF.